The clone carrying this T cell receptor (beta chain) was picked up one time. The data stem from a study of blood T cell repertoires in COVID-19. In the study overall: Samples of COVID-19 (acute and convalescent) were obtained from the United States, Italy and Spain. Sample material is recorded as cDNA or gDNA derived from T cells, B-cell-depleted T cells, or PBMCs.

CDR1 SGHNT and CDR2 YENEEA come from the germline V gene. This CDR3 is 14 amino acids long. The V gene lost 1 base and the J gene lost 5 bases, with 11 bases spanning the gap. Authors' processing steps: Estimated nucleated cell counts came from reference gene primer amplification. The assay was immunoSEQ multiplex PCR, and TCRdb's table has in-frame clones only and misses some. D and trimming come from the DNA, and the V and J calls and clone size come from that table. The sample holds a few hundred thousand clones; 70% to 90% are singletons and the top ten take approximately 12%. This sequence joins TRBV11-3 and TRBJ1-1; unclear D gene. The TCR comes from a woman aged 18-29 years who had recovered from COVID-19. The sequenced material came from peripheral blood. CDR3 amino acids: CASSLGGEETEAFF. The CDR3 DNA reads TGTGCCAGCAGCTTAGGTGGGGAGGAAACTGAAGCTTTCTTT.